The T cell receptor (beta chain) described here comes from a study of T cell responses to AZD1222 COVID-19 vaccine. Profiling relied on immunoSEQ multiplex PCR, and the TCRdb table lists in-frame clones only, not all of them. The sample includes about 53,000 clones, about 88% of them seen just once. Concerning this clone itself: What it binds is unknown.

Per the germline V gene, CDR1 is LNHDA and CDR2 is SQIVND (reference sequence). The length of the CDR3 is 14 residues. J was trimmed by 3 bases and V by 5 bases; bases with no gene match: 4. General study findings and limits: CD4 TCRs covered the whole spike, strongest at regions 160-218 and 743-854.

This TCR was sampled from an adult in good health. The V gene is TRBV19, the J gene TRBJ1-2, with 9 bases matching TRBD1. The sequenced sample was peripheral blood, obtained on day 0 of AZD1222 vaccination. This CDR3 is CASSVRDRDYGYTF. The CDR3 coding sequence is TGTGCCAGTAGTGTCCGGGACAGGGACTATGGCTACACCTTC. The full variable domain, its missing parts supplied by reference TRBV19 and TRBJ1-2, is DGGITQSPKYLFRKEGQNVTLSCEQNLNHDAMYWYRQDPGQGLRLIYYSQIVNDFQKGDIAEGYSVSREKKESFPLTVTSAQKNPTAFYLCASSVRDRDYGYTFGSGTRLTVV.